This T cell receptor beta chain was found in a study of beta chain features in type 1 diabetes. General study findings and limits: Patients showed naive, central memory and Treg TCRB repertoires that appeared more similar than those of healthy donors. Type 1 diabetes patients had moderately but significantly shorter TCRB CDR3s in all four CD4+ subsets. Fewer insertions but more deletions were seen at VDJ junctions in type 1 diabetes patients. PCR might preferentially amplify shorter templates, equally in patients and controls.

Germline assignment: CDR1 SGHRS and CDR2 YFSETQ. J was trimmed by 4 bases and V by 2 bases; bases with no gene match: 8. The CDR3 loop spans 15 amino acids. Every donor provided one heparinised blood draw, which averaged about 120 mL. Of the isolated RNA, all was reverse transcribed, and so the sequenced material was expressed TCRB transcripts. This table comes from immunoSEQ multiplex PCR, and its TCRdb copy is limited to in-frame clones, with some not included. The table lists about 660,000 clones, 11% to 15% of them singletons. This clone was recorded a few times. Its antigen is as yet unknown. The sample was naive CD4+ T cells from blood. This receptor was taken from a man between 18 and 29 years old with type 1 diabetes. The V and J genes are TRBV5-1 and TRBJ2-7, with TRBD2 matching over 8 bases. In DNA, the CDR3 is TGCGCCAGCAGCTTAGCGGGGGCAAACCTTTACGAGCAGTACTTC. Its translation is CASSLAGANLYEQYF.